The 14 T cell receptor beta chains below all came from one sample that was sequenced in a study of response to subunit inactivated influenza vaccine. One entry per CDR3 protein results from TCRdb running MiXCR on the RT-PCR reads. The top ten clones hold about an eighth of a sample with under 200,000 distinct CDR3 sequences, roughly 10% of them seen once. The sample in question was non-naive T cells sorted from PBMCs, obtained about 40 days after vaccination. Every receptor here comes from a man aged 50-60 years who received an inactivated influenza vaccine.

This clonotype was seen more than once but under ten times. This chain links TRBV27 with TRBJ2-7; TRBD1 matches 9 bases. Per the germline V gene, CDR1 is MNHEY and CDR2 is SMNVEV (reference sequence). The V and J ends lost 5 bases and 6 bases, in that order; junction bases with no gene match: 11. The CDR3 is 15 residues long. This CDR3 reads CASSRTGTGTREQYF. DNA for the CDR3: TGTGCCAGCAGTAGAACCGGGACAGGGACGCGCGAGCAGTACTTC.

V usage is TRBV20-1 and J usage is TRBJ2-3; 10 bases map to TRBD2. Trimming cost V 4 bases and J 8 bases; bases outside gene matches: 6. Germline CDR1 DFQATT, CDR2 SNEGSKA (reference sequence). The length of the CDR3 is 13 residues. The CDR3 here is CSATLAGDPTQYF. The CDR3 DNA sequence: TGCAGTGCTACCCTAGCGGGGGACCCTACGCAGTATTTT.

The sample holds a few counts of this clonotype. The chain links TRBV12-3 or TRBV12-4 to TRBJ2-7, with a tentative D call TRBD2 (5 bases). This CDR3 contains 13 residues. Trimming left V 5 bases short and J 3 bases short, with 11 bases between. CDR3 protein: CASSLGLFYEQYF. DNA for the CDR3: TGTGCCAGCAGTCTCGGACTTTTCTACGAGCAGTACTTC.

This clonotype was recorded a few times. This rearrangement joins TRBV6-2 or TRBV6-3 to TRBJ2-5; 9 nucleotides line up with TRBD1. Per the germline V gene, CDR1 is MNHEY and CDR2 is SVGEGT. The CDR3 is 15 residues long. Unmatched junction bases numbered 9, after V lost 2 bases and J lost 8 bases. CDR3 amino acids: CASSYAGTGSGTQYF. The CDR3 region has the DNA TGTGCCAGCAGTTACGCCGGGACAGGGTCCGGTACCCAGTACTTC.

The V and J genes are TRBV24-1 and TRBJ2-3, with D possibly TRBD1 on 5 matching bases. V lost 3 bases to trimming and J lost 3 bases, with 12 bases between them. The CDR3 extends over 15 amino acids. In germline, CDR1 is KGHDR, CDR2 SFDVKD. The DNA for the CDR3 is TGTGCCACCAGTGATAGGGGATATGGGACAGATACGCAGTATTTT. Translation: CATSDRGYGTDTQYF.

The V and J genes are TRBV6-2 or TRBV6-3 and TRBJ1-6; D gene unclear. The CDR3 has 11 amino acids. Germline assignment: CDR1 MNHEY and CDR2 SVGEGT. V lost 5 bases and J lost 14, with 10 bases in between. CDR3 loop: CASSNLVALHF. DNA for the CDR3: TGTGCCAGCAGTAACCTTGTGGCCCTCCACTTT.

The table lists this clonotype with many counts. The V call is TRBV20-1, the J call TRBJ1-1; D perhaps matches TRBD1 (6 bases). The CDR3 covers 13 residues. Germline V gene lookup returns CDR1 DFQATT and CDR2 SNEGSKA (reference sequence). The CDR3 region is CRGALSMNTEAFF. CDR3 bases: TGCAGGGGGGCGCTCAGCATGAACACTGAAGCTTTCTTT.

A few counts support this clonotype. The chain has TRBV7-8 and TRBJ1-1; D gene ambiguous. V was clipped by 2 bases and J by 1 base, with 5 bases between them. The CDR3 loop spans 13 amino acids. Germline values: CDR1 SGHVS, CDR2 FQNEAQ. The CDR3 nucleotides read TGTGCCAGCAGCTTACAGCAGAACACTGAAGCTTTCTTT. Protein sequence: CASSLQQNTEAFF.

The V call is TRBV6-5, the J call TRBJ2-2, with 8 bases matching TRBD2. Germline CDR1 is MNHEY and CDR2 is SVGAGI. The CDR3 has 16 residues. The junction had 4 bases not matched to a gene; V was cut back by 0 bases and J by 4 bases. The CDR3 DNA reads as TGTGCCAGCAGTTACTCACCCGGGGGGGCCACCGGGGAGCTGTTTTTT. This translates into CASSYSPGGATGELFF.

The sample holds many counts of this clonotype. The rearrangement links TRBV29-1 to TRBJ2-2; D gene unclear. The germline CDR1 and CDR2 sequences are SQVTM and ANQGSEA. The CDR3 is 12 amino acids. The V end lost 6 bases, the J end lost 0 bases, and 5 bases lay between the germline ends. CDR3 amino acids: CSVAPNTGELFF. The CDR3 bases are TGCAGCGTGGCACCGAACACCGGGGAGCTGTTTTTT.

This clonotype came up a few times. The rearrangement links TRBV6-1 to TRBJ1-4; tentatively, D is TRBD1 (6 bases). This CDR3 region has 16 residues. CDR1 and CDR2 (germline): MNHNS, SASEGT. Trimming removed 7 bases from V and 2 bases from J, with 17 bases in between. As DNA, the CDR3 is TGTGCCAGCACCGCTTGGGGGGCGATCACTAATGAAAAACTGTTTTTT. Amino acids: CASTAWGAITNEKLFF.

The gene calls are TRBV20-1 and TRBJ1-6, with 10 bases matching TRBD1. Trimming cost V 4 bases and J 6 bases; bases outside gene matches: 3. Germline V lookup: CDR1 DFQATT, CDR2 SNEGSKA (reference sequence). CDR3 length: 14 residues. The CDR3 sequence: CSAMGQGSNSPLHF. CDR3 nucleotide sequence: TGCAGTGCTATGGGACAGGGGTCTAATTCACCCCTCCACTTT.

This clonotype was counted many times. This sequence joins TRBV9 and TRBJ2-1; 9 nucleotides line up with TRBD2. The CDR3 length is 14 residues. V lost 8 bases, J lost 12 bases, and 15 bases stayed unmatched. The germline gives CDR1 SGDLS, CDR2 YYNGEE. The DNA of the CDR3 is TGTGCCAGTTCCCCACTCATTAGCGGGAGTGCGCAGTTCTTC. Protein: CASSPLISGSAQFF. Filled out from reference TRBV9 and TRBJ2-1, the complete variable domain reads DSGVTQTPKHLITATGQRVTLRCSPRSGDLSVYWYQQSLDQGLQFLIQYYNGEERAKGNILERFSAQQFPDLHSELNLSSLELGDSALYFCASSPLISGSAQFFGPGTRLTVL.

The chain's CDR3 is CASSSTSTGRGKGSDTF. The CDR3 DNA sequence: TGTGCCAGCAGTTCCACCTCGACAGGGCGTGGAAAAGGGAGCGACACCTTC. The V gene is TRBV6-5, the J gene TRBJ1-2; TRBD1 agrees at 7 bases. The V gene's germline CDR1 is MNHEY and CDR2 SVGAGI. The CDR3 has 17 residues. The junction had 23 bases not matched to a gene; V was cut back by 4 bases and J by 12 bases.